The following is a T cell receptor beta chain sequence with its context. As yet, its antigen is unknown. There are 14 residues in the CDR3. The V and J ends lost 6 bases and 5 bases, in that order; junction bases with no gene match: 6. Constant-segment primers were used for 5'RACE, and the resulting TCR alpha and TCR beta cDNA libraries carried sample barcodes and UMIs. A single record per CDR3 protein comes from TCRdb applying MiXCR to the 5' RACE reads. The profile shows over 95,000 distinct CDR3 sequences, about 20% of them singletons. The sample comes from a study of T-cell memory formation after mild COVID-19. About the study: Largely donor-specific TCR clusters were found. Findings and limits, study-wide: Pre-infection memory harbored some responding clones, suggesting cross-reactive memory joined. Among contracting clones, CD4+ were mainly CM/EM and CD8+ enriched in EMRA.

Input material: PBMCs or a T cell subset sorted from them (not recorded which). The chain has TRBV12-3 or TRBV12-4 and TRBJ2-1; 8 nucleotides match TRBD2. The sequence was collected from a young man who had mild COVID-19 (a few samples of this study predate the infection). Cell type and time point are not known. The CDR3 reads CASSLGTSHNEQFF. The CDR3 DNA reads TGTGCCAGCAGCCTCGGGACTAGTCACAATGAGCAGTTCTTC.